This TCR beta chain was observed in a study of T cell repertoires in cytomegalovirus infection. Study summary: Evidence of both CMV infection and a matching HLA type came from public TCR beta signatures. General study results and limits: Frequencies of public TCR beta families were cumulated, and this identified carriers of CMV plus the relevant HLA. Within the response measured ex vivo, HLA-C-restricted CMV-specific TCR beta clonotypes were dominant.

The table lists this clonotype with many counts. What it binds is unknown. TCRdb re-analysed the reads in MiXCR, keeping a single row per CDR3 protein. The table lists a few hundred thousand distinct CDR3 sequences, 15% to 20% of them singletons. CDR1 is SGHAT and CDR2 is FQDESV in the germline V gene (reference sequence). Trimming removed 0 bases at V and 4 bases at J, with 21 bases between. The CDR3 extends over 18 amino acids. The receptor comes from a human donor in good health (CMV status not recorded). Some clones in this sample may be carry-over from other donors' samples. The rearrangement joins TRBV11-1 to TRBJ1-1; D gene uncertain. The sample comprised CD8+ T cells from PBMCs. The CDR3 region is CASSLALKVGGWSTEAFF. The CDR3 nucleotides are TGTGCCAGCAGCTTAGCGTTGAAGGTAGGAGGTTGGAGCACTGAAGCTTTCTTT. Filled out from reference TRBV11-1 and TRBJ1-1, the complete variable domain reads EAEVAQSPRYKITEKSQAVAFWCDPISGHATLYWYRQILGQGPELLVQFQDESVVDDSQLPKDRFSAERLKGVDSTLKIQPAELGDSAMYLCASSLALKVGGWSTEAFFGQGTRLTVV.